This T cell receptor beta chain is from a study of a mutant IDH1 vaccine in newly diagnosed glioma. Points from the study as a whole: Changes in the top peripheral T cell clonotypes seemingly had no bearing on pseudoprogression.

Produced via immunoSEQ multiplex PCR; TCRdb's table is partial and in-frame only. This sample carries 42,000 or so clones, approximately 80% of them seen once, and the ten largest clones take roughly 5.6%. Trimming cost V 4 bases and J 8 bases; bases outside gene matches: 7. The CDR3 loop spans 14 amino acids. The V gene's germline CDR1 is ENHRY and CDR2 SYGVKD. Time point defined: week 35, safety follow-up. All doses held 300 ug of mutant IDH1 20-mer peptide, with topical imiquimod. This clone was seen just once. Antigen unknown. The TCR comes from a woman aged 45-59 years with glioma. The rearrangement joins TRBV10-3 to TRBJ1-4; TRBD1 matches 7 bases. Sequenced here: PBMCs, sampled from a glioma patient whose treatment included an IDH1 peptide vaccine. The CDR3 region has the DNA TGTGCCATCAGTGGACCGGGACAGACGGAAAAACTGTTTTTT. It yields the protein CAISGPGQTEKLFF.